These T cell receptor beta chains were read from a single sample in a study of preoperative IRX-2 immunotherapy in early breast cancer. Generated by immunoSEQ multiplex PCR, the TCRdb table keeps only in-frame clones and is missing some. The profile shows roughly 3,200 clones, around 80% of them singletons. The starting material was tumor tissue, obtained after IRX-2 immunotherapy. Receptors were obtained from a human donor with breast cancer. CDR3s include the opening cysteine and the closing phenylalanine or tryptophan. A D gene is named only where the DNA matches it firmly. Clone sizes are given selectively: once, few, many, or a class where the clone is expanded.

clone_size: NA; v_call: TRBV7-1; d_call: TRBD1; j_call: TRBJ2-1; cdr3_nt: TGTGCCAGCAGCTTAGTCCGGGACAGGGGGTACAATGAGCAGTTCTTC; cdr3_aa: CASSLVRDRGYNEQFF
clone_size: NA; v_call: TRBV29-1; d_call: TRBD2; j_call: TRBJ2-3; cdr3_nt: TGCAGCGTTGAAGGACTAGCGGGGAAAGATACGCAGTATTTT; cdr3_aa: CSVEGLAGKDTQYF
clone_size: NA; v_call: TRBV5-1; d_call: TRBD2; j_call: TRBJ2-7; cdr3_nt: TGCGCCAGCAGCCTGACTAGCGGAACCTACGAGCAGTACTTC; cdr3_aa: CASSLTSGTYEQYF
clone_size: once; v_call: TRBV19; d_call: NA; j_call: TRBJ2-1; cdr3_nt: TGTGCCAGTAGTATACCCGGAGGGAGCCCTTACAATGAGCAGTTCTTC; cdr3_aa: CASSIPGGSPYNEQFF
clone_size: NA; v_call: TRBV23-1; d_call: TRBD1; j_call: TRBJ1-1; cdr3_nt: TGCGCCAGCAGTTTAAATCGAAAGGGGGACAGGGACAACACTGAAGCTTTCTTT; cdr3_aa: CASSLNRKGDRDNTEAFF
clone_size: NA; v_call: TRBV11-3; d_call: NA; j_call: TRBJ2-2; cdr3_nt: TGTGCCAGCAGCGTCCCGGGGCGGAACCCCACCGGGGAGCTGTTTTTT; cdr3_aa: CASSVPGRNPTGELFF
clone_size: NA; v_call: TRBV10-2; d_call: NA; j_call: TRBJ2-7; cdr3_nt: TGCGCCAGCAGTGAAGGGGGCTACGAGCAGTACTTC; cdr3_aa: CASSEGGYEQYF
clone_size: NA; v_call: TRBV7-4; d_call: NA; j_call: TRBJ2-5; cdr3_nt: TGTGCCAGCAGCTTGGTACCAGGGGCGGGTGAGACCCAGTACTTC; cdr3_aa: CASSLVPGAGETQYF
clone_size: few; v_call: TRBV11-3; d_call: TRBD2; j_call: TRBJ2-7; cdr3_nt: TGTGCCAGCAGCTTGGCCAGCGGGGGAGCAACCTACGAGCAGTACTTC; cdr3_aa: CASSLASGGATYEQYF
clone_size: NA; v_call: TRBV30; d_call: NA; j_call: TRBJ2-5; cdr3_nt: TGTGCCTGGAGTGTCCAAAAAGAGCGAGAGACCCAGTACTTC; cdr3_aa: CAWSVQKERETQYF
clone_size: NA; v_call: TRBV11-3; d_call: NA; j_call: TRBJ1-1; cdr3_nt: TGTGCCAGCAGCTTATTTATAGGGAACACTGAAGCTTTCTTT; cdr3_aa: CASSLFIGNTEAFF
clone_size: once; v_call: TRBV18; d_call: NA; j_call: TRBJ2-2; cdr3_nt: TGTGCCAGCTCACCAGAAGTCTCAGGGTCGAACACCGGGGAGCTGTTTTTT; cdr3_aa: CASSPEVSGSNTGELFF
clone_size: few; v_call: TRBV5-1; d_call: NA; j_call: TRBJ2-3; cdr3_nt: TGCGCCAGCAGCTTGGGGGGCAGGAGTGGGTCAGATACGCAGTATTTT; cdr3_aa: CASSLGGRSGSDTQYF
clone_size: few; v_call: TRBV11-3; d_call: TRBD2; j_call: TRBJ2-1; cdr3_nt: TGTGCCAGCAGCTTGGCTAGCGGGAGGTCGGATGAGCAGTTCTTC; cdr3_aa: CASSLASGRSDEQFF
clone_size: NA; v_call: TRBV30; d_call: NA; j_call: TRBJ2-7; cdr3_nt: TGTGCCTGGGACAGCGGATCCTACGAGCAGTACTTC; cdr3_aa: CAWDSGSYEQYF
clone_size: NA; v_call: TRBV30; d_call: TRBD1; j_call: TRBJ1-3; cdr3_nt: TGTGCCTGGAGTACACAGGGGGTAAACACCATATATTTT; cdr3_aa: CAWSTQGVNTIYF
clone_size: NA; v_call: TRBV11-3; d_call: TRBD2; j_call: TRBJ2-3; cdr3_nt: TGTGCCAGCAGCTTACGGGGGAGGGCCGCAGATACGCAGTATTTT; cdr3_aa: CASSLRGRAADTQYF
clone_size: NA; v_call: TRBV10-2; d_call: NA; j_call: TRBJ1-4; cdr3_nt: TGCGCCAGCATGGCGATGCCGGGAAGGGATAATGAAAAACTGTTTTTT; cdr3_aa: CASMAMPGRDNEKLFF
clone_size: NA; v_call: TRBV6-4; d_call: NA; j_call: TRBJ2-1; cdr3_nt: TGTGCCAGCAGTTACTCCGGACAAGGAGGTTACAATGAGCAGTTCTTC; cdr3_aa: CASSYSGQGGYNEQFF
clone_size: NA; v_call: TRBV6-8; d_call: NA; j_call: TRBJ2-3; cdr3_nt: TGTGCCATCAGCCCAGGTATTCTCGCAGATACGCAGTATTTT; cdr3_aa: CAISPGILADTQYF
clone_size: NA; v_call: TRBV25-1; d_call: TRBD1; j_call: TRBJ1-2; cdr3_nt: TGTGCCAGCAGTGAATCGGGACAGGGGTATGGCTACACCTTC; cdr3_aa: CASSESGQGYGYTF
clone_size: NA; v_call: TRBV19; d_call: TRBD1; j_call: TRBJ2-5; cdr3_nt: TGTGCCAGTAGACCACAGGGGGCGCGGCAGACCCAGTACTTC; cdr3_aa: CASRPQGARQTQYF
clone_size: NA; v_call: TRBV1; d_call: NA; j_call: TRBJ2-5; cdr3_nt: TGCGCCAGCAGCCAAAAGCGGACTAGCGGCCAAGAGACCCAGTACTTC; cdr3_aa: CASSQKRTSGQETQYF
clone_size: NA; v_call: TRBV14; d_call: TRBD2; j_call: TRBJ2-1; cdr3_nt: TGTGCCAGCAGCCGTGAGCGGGACTACAATGAGCAGTTCTTC; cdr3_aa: CASSRERDYNEQFF
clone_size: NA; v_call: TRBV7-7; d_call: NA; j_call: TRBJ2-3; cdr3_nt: TGTGCCAGCAGTCCCAGGGACGGGCGCAGGGCAGATACGCAGTATTTT; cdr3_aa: CASSPRDGRRADTQYF
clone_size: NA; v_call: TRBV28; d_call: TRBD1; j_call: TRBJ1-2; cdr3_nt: TGTGCCAGCAGTCCCTCCCCGGACAGGGTCTGGGGCTACACCTTC; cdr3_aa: CASSPSPDRVWGYTF
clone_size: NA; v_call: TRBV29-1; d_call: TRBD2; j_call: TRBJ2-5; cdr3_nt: TGCAGCGTTGGGACTAGCGGGGGAGGGGAGACCCAGTACTTC; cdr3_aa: CSVGTSGGGETQYF
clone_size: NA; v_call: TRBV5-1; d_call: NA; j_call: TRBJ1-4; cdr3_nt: TGCGCCAGCAGCTTAGGACAGCAATCTATTCCTGAAAAACTGTTTTTT; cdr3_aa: CASSLGQQSIPEKLFF
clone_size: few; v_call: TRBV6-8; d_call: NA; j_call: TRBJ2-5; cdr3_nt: TGTGCCAGCAGTAGACGGATACAAGAGACCCAGTACTTC; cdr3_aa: CASSRRIQETQYF
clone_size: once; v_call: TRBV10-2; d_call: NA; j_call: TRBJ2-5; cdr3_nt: TGCGCCAGCAGTGAGACAGGGTGGAGAGAGACCCAGTACTTC; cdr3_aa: CASSETGWRETQYF
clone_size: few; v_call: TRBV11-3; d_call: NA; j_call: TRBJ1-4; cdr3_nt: TGTGCCAGCAGCTCGGCCGGCACTAATGAAAAACTGTTTTTT; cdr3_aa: CASSSAGTNEKLFF
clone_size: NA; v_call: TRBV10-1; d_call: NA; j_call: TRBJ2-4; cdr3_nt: TGCGCCAGGCTTATGAGGGAAAACATTCAGTACTTC; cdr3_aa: CARLMRENIQYF
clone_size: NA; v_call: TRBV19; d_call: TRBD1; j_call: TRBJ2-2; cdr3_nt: TGTGCCACCGCAAGGACAGGGCAGGCCGGGGAGCTGTTTTTT; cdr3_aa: CATARTGQAGELFF
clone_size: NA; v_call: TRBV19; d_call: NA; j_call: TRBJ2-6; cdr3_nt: TGTGCCAGTAGTGTCTGGGGGGCTAATTCTGGGGCCAACGTCCTGACTTTC; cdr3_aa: CASSVWGANSGANVLTF
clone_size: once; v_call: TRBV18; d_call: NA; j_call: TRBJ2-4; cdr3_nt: TGTGCCAGCTCCCTATTGGACGGCAAAAACATTCAGTACTTC; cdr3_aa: CASSLLDGKNIQYF
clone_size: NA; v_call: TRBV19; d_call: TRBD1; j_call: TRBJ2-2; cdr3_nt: TGTGCCTGTTCGGGACAGGGGTGGACCGGGGAGCTGTTTTTT; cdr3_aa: CACSGQGWTGELFF
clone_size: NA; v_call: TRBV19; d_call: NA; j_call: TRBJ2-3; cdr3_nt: TGTGCCAGTACGTACCGTAGTAGGGGAGATACGCAGTATTTT; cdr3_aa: CASTYRSRGDTQYF
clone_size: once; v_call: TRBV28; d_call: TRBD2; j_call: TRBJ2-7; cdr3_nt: TGTGCCAGCAGTGGGGGTCGACTAGCGGGAGCCCACGAGCAGTACTTC; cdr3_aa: CASSGGRLAGAHEQYF
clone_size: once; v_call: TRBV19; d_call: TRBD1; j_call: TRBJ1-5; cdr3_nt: TGTGCCAGTAGTGTGGGACAGGCACCTAATCAGCCCCAGCATTTT; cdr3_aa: CASSVGQAPNQPQHF
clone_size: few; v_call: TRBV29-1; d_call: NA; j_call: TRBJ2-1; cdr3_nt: TGCAGCGTCTCCGGGAGTAGTACCTACAATGAGCAGTTCTTC; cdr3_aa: CSVSGSSTYNEQFF
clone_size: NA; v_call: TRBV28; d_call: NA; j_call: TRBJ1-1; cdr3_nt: TGTGCCAGCACTAGGGAGAACACTGAAGCTTTCTTT; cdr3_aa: CASTRENTEAFF
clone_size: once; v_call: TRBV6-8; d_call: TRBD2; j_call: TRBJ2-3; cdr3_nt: TGTGCCAGCAGTTCGGGGACTAGCGGGATACGCACAGATACGCAGTATTTT; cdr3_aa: CASSSGTSGIRTDTQYF
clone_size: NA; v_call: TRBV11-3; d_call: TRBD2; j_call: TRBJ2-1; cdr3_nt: TGTGCCAGCAGCTTAATCCTAGCGGGAGACAATGAGCAGTTCTTC; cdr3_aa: CASSLILAGDNEQFF
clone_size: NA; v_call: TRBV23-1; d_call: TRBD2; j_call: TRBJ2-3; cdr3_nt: TGCGCCAGCAGCTTACTCGGACTAGGGACAGATACGCAGTATTTT; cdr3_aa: CASSLLGLGTDTQYF
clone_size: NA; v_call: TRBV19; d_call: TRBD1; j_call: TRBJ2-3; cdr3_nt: TGTGCCAGTAGTAAGGGGACAGGTAGTGGCGGAGATACGCAGTATTTT; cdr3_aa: CASSKGTGSGGDTQYF
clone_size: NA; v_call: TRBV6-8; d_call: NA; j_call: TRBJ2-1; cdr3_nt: TGTGCCAGCAGTTACGTCCTGGGAAGCTCCTACAATGAGCAGTTCTTC; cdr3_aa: CASSYVLGSSYNEQFF
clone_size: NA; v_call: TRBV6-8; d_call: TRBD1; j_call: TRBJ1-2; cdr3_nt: TGTGCCAGCAGTAAGACCGGGACAGTATTTGGCTACACCTTC; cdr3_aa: CASSKTGTVFGYTF
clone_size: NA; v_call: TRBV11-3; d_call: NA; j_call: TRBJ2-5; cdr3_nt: TGTGCCAGCAGCTCGAAGCCCTCATACCAAGAGACCCAGTACTTC; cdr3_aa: CASSSKPSYQETQYF
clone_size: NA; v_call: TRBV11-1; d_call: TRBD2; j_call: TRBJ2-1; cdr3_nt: TGTGCCAGCAGCTTAGCCGGGACTAGCTACTACAATGAGCAGTTCTTC; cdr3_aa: CASSLAGTSYYNEQFF
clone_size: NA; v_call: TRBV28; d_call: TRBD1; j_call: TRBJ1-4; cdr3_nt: TGTGCCAGCAGTGGACCCGGGACAGACAATGAAAAACTGTTTTTT; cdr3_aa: CASSGPGTDNEKLFF
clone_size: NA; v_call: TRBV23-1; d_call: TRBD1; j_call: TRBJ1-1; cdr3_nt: TGCGCCAGCAGCGACAGGGGAGGCACTGAAGCTTTCTTT; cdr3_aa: CASSDRGGTEAFF